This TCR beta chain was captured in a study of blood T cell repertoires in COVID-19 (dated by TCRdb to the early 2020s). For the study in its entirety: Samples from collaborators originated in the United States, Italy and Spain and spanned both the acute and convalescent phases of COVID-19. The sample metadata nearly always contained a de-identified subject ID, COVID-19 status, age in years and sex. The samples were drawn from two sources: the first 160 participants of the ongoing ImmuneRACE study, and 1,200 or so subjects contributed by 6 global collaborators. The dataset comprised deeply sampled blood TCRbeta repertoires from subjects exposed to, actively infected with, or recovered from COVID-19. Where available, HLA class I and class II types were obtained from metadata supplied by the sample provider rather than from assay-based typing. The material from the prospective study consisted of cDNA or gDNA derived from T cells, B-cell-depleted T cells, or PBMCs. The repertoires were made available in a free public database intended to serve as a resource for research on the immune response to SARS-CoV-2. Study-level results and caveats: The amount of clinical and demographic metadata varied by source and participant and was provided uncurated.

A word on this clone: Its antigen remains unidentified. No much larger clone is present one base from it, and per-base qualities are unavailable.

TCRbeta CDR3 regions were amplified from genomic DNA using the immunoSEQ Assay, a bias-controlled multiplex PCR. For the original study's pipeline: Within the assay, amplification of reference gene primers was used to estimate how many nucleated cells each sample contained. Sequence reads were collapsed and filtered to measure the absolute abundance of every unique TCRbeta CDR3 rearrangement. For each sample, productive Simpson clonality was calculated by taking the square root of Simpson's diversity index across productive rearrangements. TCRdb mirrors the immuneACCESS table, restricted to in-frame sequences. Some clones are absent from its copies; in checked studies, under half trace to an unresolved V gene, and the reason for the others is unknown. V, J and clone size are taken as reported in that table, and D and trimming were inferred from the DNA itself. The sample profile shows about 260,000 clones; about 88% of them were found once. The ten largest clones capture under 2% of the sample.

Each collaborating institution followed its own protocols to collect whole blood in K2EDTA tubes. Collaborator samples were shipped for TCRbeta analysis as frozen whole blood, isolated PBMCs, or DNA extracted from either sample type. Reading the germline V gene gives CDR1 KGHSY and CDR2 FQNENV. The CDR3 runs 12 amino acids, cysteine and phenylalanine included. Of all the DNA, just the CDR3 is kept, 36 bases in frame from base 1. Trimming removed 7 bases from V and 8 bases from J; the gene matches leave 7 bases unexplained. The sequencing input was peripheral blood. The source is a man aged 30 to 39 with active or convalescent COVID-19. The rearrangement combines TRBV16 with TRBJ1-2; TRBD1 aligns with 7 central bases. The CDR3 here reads CASNSGQWGYTF. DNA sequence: TGTGCCAGCAACTCGGGACAGTGGGGCTACACCTTC.